This T cell receptor beta chain was observed in a study of blood T cell repertoires in COVID-19. Background on the study: Italy, Spain and the United States were the sources of the convalescent and acute COVID-19 samples.

Cohort assignment relied on participant-reported clinical history. Cohort 3 donors were reported recovered after two negative PCRs, clearance, or symptom resolution. This CDR3 contains 15 residues. Germline V gene lookup returns CDR1 SGHAT and CDR2 FQNNGV. The V and J ends lost 5 bases and 4 bases, in that order; junction bases with no gene match: 5. Authors' processing steps: Amplification from reference gene primers served as the basis for estimated nucleated cell counts. Method: immunoSEQ multiplex PCR; TCRdb's copy keeps in-frame clones and lacks some. That table gives V, J and clone size, and the DNA gave D and trimming. The sample holds about 160,000 clones; over 80% are singletons and the top ten take around 4.8%.

This clonotype originated in a woman in her 50s who had recovered from COVID-19. The chain couples TRBV11-2 to TRBJ2-1; 10 bases line up with TRBD2. Source material: PBMCs or T cells enriched from blood (not recorded which). CDR3 nucleotide sequence: TGTGCCAGCAGCCTAGTAGCGGGGGGATACAATGAGCAGTTCTTC. It encodes CASSLVAGGYNEQFF.